This T cell receptor (beta chain) appears in the sequencing data of a study of beta chain features in type 1 diabetes. Study overall: Sorted cells examined across all samples numbered approximately 100 million.

Reverse transcribing all isolated RNA meant expressed TCRB transcripts were sequenced. Profiled with immunoSEQ multiplex PCR; TCRdb holds only in-frame clones, not every one. The sample has about 330,000 clones; about 10% are singletons. This clone has more than one count but fewer than ten. Its antigen is not identified. Whole-study findings and limits: For Type 1 diabetes patients, all four CD4+ subsets carried TCRB CDR3s that were moderately but significantly shorter. Shorter templates may be favored by PCR, equally so in patients and controls.

Looked up from germline, CDR1 is SGHTA and CDR2 is FQGTGA. This CDR3 region has 15 residues. Trimming removed 5 bases from V and 5 bases from J; junction bases left unmatched: 8. One heparinised blood draw averaging around 120 mL was given by each donor. The rearrangement uses TRBV7-3 and TRBJ2-5; TRBD1 matches at 10 bases. Sequenced: naive CD4+ T cells from blood. This receptor was taken from a woman aged 25 to 39 in good health. CDR3 residues: CASSPRQGAGETQYF. CDR3 sequence (DNA): TGTGCCAGCAGCCCCAGACAGGGGGCTGGGGAGACCCAGTACTTC.